Below are 2 T cell receptor beta chains sequenced from a single sample in a study of blood T cell repertoires in COVID-19. The table came from immunoSEQ multiplex PCR; TCRdb's copy has only in-frame clones and leaves some out. The table records roughly 280,000 clones, around 84% of them present only once. Source material: peripheral blood. The receptors originated from a woman aged 60-70 years with COVID-19, enrolled during active disease.

J is TRBJ1-6 and V is TRBV7-9, with 7 bases matching TRBD1. Germline V gives CDR1 SEHNR, CDR2 FQNEAQ (reference sequence). Trimming cost V 0 bases and J 8 bases; bases outside gene matches: 4. The CDR3 is 15 residues long. CDR3 region: CASSLATGSDSPLHF. Written as DNA, the CDR3 is TGTGCCAGCAGCTTAGCGACAGGGTCAGATTCACCCCTCCACTTT.

The sample holds one count of this clone. CDR3 sequence reads: CASSYDGMRSEQFF. The CDR3 coding sequence is TGTGCCAGCAGTTACGACGGGATGAGGAGTGAGCAGTTCTTC. The chain has TRBV6-2 or TRBV6-3 and TRBJ2-1; the D gene is possibly TRBD2 (5 bases). CDR3 length: 14 residues. CDR1 is MNHEY, CDR2 SVGEGT, per germline. The V end was cut by 2 bases, the J end by 9 bases, with 14 bases between.